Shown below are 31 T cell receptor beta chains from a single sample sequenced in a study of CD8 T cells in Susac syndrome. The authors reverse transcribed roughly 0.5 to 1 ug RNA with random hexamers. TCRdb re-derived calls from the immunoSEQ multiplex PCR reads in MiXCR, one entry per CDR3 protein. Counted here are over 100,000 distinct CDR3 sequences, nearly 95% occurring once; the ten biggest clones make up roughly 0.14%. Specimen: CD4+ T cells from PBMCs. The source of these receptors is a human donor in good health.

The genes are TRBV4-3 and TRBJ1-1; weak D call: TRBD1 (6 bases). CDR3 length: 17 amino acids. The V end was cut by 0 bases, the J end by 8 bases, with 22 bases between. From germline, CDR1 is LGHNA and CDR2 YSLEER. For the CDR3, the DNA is TGCGCCAGCAGCCAAGAGACGAACACTGAAGGGGGTGACGAAGCTTTCTTT. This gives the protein CASSQETNTEGGDEAFF.

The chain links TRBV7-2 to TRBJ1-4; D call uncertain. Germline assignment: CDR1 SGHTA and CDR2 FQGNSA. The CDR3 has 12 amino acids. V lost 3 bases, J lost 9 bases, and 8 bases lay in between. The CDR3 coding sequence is TGTGCCAGCAGCTTCAGACACCAAAAACTGTTTTTT. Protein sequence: CASSFRHQKLFF.

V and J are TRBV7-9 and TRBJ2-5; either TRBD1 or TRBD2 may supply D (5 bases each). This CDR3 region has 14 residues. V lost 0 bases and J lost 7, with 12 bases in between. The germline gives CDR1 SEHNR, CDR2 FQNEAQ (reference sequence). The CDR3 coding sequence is TGTGCCAGCAGCTTAGCGGGACCGTCGGGGACCCAGTACTTC. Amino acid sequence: CASSLAGPSGTQYF.

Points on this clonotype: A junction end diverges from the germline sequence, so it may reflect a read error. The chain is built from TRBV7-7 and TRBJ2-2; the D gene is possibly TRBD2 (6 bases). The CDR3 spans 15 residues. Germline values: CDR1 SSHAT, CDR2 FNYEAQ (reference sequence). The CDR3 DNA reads TGTGCTAGCAGCCGCTTTAGGGAGGCATCCGGGGAGCTGTTTTTT. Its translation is CASSRFREASGELFF.

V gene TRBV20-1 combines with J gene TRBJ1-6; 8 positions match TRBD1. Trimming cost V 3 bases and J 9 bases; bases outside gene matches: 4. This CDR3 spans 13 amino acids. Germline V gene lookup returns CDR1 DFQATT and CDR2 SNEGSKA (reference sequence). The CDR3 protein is CSASDQGASPLHF. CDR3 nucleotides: TGCAGTGCTAGTGATCAGGGGGCTTCACCCCTCCACTTT.

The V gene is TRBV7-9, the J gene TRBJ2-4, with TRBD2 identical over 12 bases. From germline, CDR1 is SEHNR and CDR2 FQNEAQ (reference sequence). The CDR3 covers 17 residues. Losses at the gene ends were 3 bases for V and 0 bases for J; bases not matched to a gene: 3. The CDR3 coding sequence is TGTGCCAGCAGCTTGGGGACTAGCGGGCTAGCCAAAAACATTCAGTACTTC. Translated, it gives CASSLGTSGLAKNIQYF.

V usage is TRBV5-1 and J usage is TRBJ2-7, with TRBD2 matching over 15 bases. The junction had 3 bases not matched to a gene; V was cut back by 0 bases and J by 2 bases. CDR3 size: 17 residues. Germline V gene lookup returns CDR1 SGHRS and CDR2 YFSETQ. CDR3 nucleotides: TGCGCCAGCAGCTTGGAGGGACTAGCGGGAGGCCCCTACGAGCAGTACTTC. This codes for CASSLEGLAGGPYEQYF. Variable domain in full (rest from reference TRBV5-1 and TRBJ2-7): KAGVTQTPRYLIKTRGQQVTLSCSPISGHRSVSWYQQTPGQGLQFLFEYFSETQRNKGNFPGRFSGRQFSNSRSEMNVSTLELGDSALYLCASSLEGLAGGPYEQYFGPGTRLTVT.

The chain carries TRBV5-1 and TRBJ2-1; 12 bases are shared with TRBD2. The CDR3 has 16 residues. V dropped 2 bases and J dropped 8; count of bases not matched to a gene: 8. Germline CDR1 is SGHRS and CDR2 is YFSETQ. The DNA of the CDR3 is TGCGCCAGCAGCTTAACCCTAGCGGGGGGGGTCTATGAGCAGTTCTTC. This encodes CASSLTLAGGVYEQFF.

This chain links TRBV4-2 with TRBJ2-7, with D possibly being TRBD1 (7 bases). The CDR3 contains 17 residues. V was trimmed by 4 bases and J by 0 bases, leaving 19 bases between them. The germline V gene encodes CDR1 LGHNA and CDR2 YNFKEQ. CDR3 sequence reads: CASSLLPRRDSSYEQYF. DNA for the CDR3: TGTGCCAGCAGCCTCCTCCCAAGGCGGGACAGCTCCTACGAGCAGTACTTC.

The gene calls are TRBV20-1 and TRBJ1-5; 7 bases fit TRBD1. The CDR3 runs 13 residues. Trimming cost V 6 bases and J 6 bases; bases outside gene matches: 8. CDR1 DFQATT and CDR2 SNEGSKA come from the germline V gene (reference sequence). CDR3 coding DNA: TGCAGTGCCTCGACAGGGAGAAGTCAGCCCCAGCATTTT. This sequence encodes CSASTGRSQPQHF.

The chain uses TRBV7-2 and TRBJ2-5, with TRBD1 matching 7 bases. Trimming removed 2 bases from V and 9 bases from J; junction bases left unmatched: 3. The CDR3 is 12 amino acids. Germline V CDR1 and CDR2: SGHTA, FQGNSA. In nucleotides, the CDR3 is TGTGCCAGCAGCTTACAGGGGGTGGCCCAGTACTTC. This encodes CASSLQGVAQYF.

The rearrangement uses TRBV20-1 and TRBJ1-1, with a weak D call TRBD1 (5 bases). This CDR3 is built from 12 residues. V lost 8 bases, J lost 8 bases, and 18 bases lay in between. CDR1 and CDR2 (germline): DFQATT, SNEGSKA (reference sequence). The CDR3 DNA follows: TGCAGTATCGGCGGATGGGGGGTCGAAGCTTTCTTT. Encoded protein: CSIGGWGVEAFF.

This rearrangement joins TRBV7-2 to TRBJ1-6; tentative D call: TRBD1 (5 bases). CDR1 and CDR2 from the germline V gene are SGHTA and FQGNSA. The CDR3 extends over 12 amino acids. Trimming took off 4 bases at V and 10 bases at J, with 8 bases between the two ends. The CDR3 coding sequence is TGTGCCAGCAGCTCCCCAGGGTCACCCCTCCACTTT. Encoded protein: CASSSPGSPLHF.

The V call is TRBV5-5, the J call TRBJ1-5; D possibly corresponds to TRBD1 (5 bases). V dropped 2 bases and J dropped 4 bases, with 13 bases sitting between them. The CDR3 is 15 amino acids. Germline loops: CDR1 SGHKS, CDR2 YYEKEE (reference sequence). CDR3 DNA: TGTGCCAGCAGCTTAGACAGAAGATTAAATCAGCCCCAGCATTTT. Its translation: CASSLDRRLNQPQHF. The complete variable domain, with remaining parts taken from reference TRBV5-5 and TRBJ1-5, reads DAGVTQSPTHLIKTRGQQVTLRCSPISGHKSVSWYQQVLGQGPQFIFQYYEKEERGRGNFPDRFSARQFPNYSSELNVNALLLGDSALYLCASSLDRRLNQPQHFGDGTRLSIL.

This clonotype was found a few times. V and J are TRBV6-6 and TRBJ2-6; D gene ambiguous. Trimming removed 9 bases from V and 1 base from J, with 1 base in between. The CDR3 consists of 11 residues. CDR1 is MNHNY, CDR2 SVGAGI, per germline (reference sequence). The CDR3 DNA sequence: TGTGCCAGTTCTGGGGCCAACGTCCTGACTTTC. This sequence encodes CASSGANVLTF.

Here the CDR3 reads CASSYRAPLGGETQYF. In DNA form, the CDR3 reads TGTGCCAGCAGTTATCGTGCACCCCTGGGGGGAGAGACCCAGTACTTC. The rearrangement uses TRBV6-6 and TRBJ2-5; D perhaps matches TRBD2 (6 bases). V lost 3 bases and J 4 bases, leaving 18 bases between the germline ends. Germline V lookup: CDR1 MNHNY, CDR2 SVGAGI (reference sequence). This CDR3 region has 16 residues.

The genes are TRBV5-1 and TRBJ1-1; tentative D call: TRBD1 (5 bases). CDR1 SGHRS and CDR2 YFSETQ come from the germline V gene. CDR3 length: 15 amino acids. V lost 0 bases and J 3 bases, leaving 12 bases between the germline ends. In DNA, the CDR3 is TGCGCCAGCAGCTTGGATGGCAGGGCCTACACTGAAGCTTTCTTT. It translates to CASSLDGRAYTEAFF.

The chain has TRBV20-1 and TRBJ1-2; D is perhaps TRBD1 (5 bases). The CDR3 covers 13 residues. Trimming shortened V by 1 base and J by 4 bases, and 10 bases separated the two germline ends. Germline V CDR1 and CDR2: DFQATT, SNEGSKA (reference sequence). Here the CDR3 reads CSARVGGTYGYTF. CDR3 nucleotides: TGCAGTGCTAGAGTTGGGGGGACCTATGGCTACACCTTC.

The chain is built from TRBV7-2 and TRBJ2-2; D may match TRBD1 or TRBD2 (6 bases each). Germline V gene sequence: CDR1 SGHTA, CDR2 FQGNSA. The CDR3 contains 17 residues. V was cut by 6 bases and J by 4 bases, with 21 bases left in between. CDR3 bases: TGTGCCAGCAGGACTACCATCGGCAGGGGAGGCACCGGGGAGCTGTTTTTT. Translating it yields CASRTTIGRGGTGELFF.

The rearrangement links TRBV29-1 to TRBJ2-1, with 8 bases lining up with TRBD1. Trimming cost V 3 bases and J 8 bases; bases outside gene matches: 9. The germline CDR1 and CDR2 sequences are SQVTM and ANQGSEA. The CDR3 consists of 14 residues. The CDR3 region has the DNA TGCAGCGTTGACCTCGGACAGGGTCCATATGAGCAGTTCTTC. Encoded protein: CSVDLGQGPYEQFF.

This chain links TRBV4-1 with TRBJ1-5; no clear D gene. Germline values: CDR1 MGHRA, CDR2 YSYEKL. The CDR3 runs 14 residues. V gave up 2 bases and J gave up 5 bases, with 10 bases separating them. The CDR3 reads CASSQKAAYQPQHF. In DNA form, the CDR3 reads TGCGCCAGCAGCCAAAAGGCAGCTTATCAGCCCCAGCATTTT.

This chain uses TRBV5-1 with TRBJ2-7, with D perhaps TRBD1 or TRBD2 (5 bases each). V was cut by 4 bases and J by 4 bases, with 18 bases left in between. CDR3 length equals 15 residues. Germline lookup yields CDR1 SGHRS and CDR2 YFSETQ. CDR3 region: CASSTTQGPVYEQYF. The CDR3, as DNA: TGCGCCAGCAGCACGACCCAGGGACCCGTATACGAGCAGTACTTC.

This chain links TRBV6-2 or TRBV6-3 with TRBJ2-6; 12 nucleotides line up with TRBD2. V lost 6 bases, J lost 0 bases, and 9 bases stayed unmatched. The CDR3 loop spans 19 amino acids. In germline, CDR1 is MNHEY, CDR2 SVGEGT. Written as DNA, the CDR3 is TGTGCCAGCAGCCCCCAACTAGCGGGAGGCGCCTCTGGGGCCAACGTCCTGACTTTC. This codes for CASSPQLAGGASGANVLTF.

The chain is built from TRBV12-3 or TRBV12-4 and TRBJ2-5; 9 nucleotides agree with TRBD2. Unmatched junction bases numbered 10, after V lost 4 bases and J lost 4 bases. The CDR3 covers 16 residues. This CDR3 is CASSSRSGRNGETQYF. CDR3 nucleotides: TGTGCCAGCAGTTCTAGAAGCGGGAGGAACGGAGAGACCCAGTACTTC.

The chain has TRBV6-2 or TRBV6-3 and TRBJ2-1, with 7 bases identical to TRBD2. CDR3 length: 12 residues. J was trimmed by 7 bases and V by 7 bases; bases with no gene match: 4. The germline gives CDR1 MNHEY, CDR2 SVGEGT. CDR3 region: CASTLGGNEQFF. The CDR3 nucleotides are TGTGCCAGCACCTTGGGAGGGAATGAGCAGTTCTTC.

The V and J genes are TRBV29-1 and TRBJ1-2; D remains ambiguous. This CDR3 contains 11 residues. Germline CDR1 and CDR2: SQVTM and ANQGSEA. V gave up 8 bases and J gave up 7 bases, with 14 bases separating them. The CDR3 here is CSPGPRTGYTF. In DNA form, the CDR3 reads TGCAGCCCTGGCCCCAGAACTGGCTACACCTTC. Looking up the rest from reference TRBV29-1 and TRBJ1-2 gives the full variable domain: SAVISQKPSRDICQRGTSLTIQCQVDSQVTMMFWYRQQPGQSLTLIATANQGSEATYESGFVIDKFPISRPNLTFSTLTVSNMSPEDSSIYLCSPGPRTGYTFGSGTRLTVV.

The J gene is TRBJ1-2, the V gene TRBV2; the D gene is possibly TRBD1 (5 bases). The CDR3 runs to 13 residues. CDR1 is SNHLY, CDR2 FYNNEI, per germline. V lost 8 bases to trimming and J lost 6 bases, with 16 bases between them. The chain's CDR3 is CASLSRVPDGYTF. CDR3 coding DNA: TGTGCCAGCCTTTCCAGGGTTCCGGATGGCTACACCTTC.

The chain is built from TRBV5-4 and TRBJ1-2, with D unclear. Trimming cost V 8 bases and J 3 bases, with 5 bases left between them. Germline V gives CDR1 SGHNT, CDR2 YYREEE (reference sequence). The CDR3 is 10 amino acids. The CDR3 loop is CARQDYGYTF. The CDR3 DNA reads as TGTGCCAGGCAAGACTATGGCTACACCTTC.

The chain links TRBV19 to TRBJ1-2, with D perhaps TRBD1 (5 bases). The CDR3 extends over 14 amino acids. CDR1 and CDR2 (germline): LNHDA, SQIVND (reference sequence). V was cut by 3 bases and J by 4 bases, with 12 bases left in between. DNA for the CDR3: TGTGCCAGTAGTATCCGGCAGGGAGGCTATGGCTACACCTTC. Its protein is CASSIRQGGYGYTF.

The CDR3: CASSQNRNTGELFF. DNA of the CDR3: TGTGCCAGCAGCCAAAATCGAAACACCGGGGAGCTGTTTTTT. This chain links TRBV6-5 with TRBJ2-2; D is uncertain. The CDR3 covers 14 residues. Trimming took off 6 bases at V and 2 bases at J, with 10 bases between the two ends. Per the germline V gene, CDR1 is MNHEY and CDR2 is SVGAGI.

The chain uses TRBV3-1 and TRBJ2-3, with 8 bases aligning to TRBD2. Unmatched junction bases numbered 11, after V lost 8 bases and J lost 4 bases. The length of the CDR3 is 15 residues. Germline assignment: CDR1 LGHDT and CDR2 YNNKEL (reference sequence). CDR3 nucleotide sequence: TGTGCCAGCCGGAATTCGGGGGGGAGTTCAGATACGCAGTATTTT. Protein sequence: CASRNSGGSSDTQYF.